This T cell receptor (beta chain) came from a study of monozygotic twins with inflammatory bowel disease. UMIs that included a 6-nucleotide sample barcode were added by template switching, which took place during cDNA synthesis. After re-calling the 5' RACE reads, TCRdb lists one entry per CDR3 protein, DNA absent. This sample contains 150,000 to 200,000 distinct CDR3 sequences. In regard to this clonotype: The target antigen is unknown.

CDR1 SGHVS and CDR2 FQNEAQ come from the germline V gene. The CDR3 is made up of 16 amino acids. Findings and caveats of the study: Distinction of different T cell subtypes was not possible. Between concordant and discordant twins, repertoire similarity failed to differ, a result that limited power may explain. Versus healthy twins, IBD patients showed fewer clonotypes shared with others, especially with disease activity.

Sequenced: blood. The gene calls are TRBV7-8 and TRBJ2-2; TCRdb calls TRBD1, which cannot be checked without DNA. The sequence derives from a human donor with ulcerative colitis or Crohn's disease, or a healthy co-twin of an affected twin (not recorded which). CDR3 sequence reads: CASSPFLDSSTGELFF.